A single sample gave rise to the 20 T cell receptor beta chains below, sequenced in a study of blood T cell repertoires in COVID-19. Sequencing used immunoSEQ multiplex PCR; TCRdb keeps in-frame clones, though not all of them. The table shows about 340,000 clones, with about 86% occurring only once. The sequenced sample consisted of PBMCs or T cells enriched from blood (not recorded which). These TCRs come from a woman aged 40 to 50 with acute COVID-19.

The chain links TRBV24-1 to TRBJ2-5, with TRBD1 matching over 11 bases. CDR3 length: 17 amino acids. Per germline, CDR1 KGHDR and CDR2 SFDVKD. The junction had 11 bases not matched to a gene; V was cut back by 5 bases and J by 4 bases. Here the CDR3 reads CATSGEVGQGAAETQYF. The CDR3, as DNA: TGTGCCACCAGTGGTGAAGTAGGACAGGGGGCAGCAGAGACCCAGTACTTC.

The V and J genes are TRBV6-2 or TRBV6-3 and TRBJ1-5, with 7 bases identical to TRBD1. Trimming removed 6 bases from V and 0 bases from J; junction bases left unmatched: 14. The germline V gene has CDR1 MNHEY and CDR2 SVGEGT. The CDR3 has 18 amino acids. For the CDR3, the DNA is TGTGCCAGCAGGCCTCGACAGGGCGCTCGGTATAGCAATCAGCCCCAGCATTTT. Encoded protein: CASRPRQGARYSNQPQHF.

The chain uses TRBV5-5 and TRBJ2-1, with 13 bases fitting TRBD2. The length of the CDR3 is 17 residues. The germline V gene has CDR1 SGHKS and CDR2 YYEKEE (reference sequence). Trimming took 0 bases from V and 6 from J; bases not matched to a gene: 6. This CDR3 reads CASSLGLAGGYSNEQFF. CDR3 in DNA: TGTGCCAGCAGCTTGGGACTAGCGGGAGGCTACTCCAATGAGCAGTTCTTC.

The rearrangement links TRBV4-2 to TRBJ1-5; 10 positions agree with TRBD1. CDR1 and CDR2 (germline): LGHNA, YNFKEQ. Trimming removed 0 bases from V and 3 bases from J; junction bases left unmatched: 11. The CDR3 contains 19 residues. The CDR3 sequence is CASSQDGDRGRVDNQPQHF. The CDR3, as DNA: TGTGCCAGCAGCCAAGATGGAGACAGGGGGCGTGTGGACAATCAGCCCCAGCATTTT.

This clone was recorded once. V gene TRBV4-3 combines with J gene TRBJ1-5; 8 nucleotides agree with TRBD1. Trimming removed 3 bases from V and 6 bases from J; junction bases left unmatched: 4. The CDR3 is 14 residues long. Germline V CDR1 and CDR2: LGHNA, YSLEER. The CDR3 is CASSQWTGTQPQHF. The CDR3 nucleotides read TGCGCCAGCAGCCAGTGGACAGGGACTCAGCCCCAGCATTTT.

The CDR3 DNA reads TGTGCCAGCAAAATCGGACAGGTAGCTTCACCCCTCCACTTT. It yields the protein CASKIGQVASPLHF. The V call is TRBV28, the J call TRBJ1-6; 7 bases match TRBD1. J gave up 9 bases and V 7 bases, and 9 bases lay outside the gene matches. Germline lookup yields CDR1 MDHEN and CDR2 SYDVKM. The CDR3 covers 14 residues.

This clone was picked up one time. The J gene is TRBJ1-5, the V gene TRBV28; D gene unclear. V lost 7 bases, J lost 4 bases, and 8 bases lay in between. Germline V gene lookup returns CDR1 MDHEN and CDR2 SYDVKM. This CDR3 region has 12 residues. CDR3 nucleotide sequence: TGTGCCAGCACCGTATTGAATCAGCCCCAGCATTTT. It yields the protein CASTVLNQPQHF.

With regard to this clone: The same CDR3 is also encoded by other DNA sequences in this sample. The rearrangement uses TRBV4-3 and TRBJ1-2, with 10 bases that match TRBD1. V shed 0 bases and J 2 bases; nucleotides not matched to a gene: 9. CDR3 length: 18 residues. Germline-derived CDR1 and CDR2 are LGHNA and YSLEER. This CDR3 is CASSQDLIRTGGNYGYTF. For the CDR3, the DNA is TGCGCCAGCAGCCAAGACTTGATACGGACAGGGGGAAACTATGGCTACACCTTC.

The chain uses TRBV27 and TRBJ1-2, with 7 bases that match TRBD1. This CDR3 contains 15 residues. The V and J ends lost 8 bases and 5 bases, in that order; junction bases with no gene match: 14. Germline lookup yields CDR1 MNHEY and CDR2 SMNVEV (reference sequence). The CDR3 DNA reads as TGTGCCAGCGCCCGGGACAGAGATAAATTTTATGGCTACACCTTC. Protein product: CASARDRDKFYGYTF.

In its sample, this clone was seen a few times. The chain is built from TRBV5-1 and TRBJ2-3, with D maybe TRBD1 (6 bases). Germline CDR1 and CDR2: SGHRS and YFSETQ. V lost 4 bases, J lost 1 base, and 10 bases lay in between. This CDR3 region has 14 residues. CDR3 protein: CASSPNRGTDTQYF. The CDR3 coding sequence is TGCGCCAGCAGCCCTAACAGGGGCACAGATACGCAGTATTTT.

J is TRBJ1-2 and V is TRBV5-1, with 9 bases lining up with TRBD1. This CDR3 comprises 16 residues. Germline V gene lookup returns CDR1 SGHRS and CDR2 YFSETQ. The V gene end was trimmed by 1 base and the J gene end by 0 bases; junction bases not matched to a gene: 4. The CDR3 sequence is CASSLTGGTTNYGYTF. The CDR3 coding sequence is TGCGCCAGCAGCTTGACAGGGGGCACGACTAACTATGGCTACACCTTC.

Notes on this clone: Other DNA sequences in this specimen translate into the identical CDR3. The chain recombines TRBV5-1 with TRBJ2-6, with a possible D match to TRBD1 (5 bases). This CDR3 has 15 amino acids. V was trimmed by 3 bases and J by 0 bases, leaving 7 bases between them. The germline V gene encodes CDR1 SGHRS and CDR2 YFSETQ. The CDR3 DNA reads TGCGCCAGCAGCTCGCAGGGCTCTGGGGCCAACGTCCTGACTTTC. Amino acids: CASSSQGSGANVLTF. Full variable domain (remainder filled in from reference TRBV5-1 and TRBJ2-6): KAGVTQTPRYLIKTRGQQVTLSCSPISGHRSVSWYQQTPGQGLQFLFEYFSETQRNKGNFPGRFSGRQFSNSRSEMNVSTLELGDSALYLCASSSQGSGANVLTFGAGSRLTVL.

The gene calls are TRBV7-2 and TRBJ1-5, with a weak D call TRBD1 (6 bases). This CDR3 spans 13 amino acids. The germline V gene encodes CDR1 SGHTA and CDR2 FQGNSA. V was pared by 5 bases and J by 6 bases, with 11 bases between. The CDR3 reads CASSDRSGQPQHF. The CDR3 DNA follows: TGTGCCAGCAGCGACAGGTCCGGTCAGCCCCAGCATTTT.

The chain has TRBV5-1 and TRBJ2-1; TRBD2 matches at 14 bases. Unmatched junction bases numbered 8, after V lost 0 bases and J lost 12 bases. The CDR3 spans 16 residues. From germline, CDR1 is SGHRS and CDR2 YFSETQ. This chain's CDR3 is CASSLETSGGAVGQFF. The CDR3 DNA reads TGCGCCAGCAGCTTGGAGACTAGCGGGGGGGCGGTTGGGCAGTTCTTC.

This chain uses TRBV2 with TRBJ2-5; 7 bases map to TRBD1. CDR3 length equals 13 residues. Per the germline V gene, CDR1 is SNHLY and CDR2 is FYNNEI. J gave up 4 bases and V 8 bases, and 7 bases lay outside the gene matches. The CDR3 DNA reads TGTGCCAGCCGTACAGGGGTAGGAGAGACCCAGTACTTC. It translates to CASRTGVGETQYF.

V gene TRBV3-1 (or the pseudogene TRBV3-2) combines with J gene TRBJ1-1, with TRBD1 matching over 9 bases. The CDR3 covers 16 residues. The V gene's germline CDR1 is LGHDT and CDR2 YNNKEL (reference sequence). V dropped 2 bases and J dropped 5; count of bases not matched to a gene: 9. CDR3 amino acids: CASSQLTGGSGTEAFF. CDR3 coding DNA: TGTGCCAGCAGCCAACTAACAGGGGGCTCGGGTACTGAAGCTTTCTTT.

The J gene is TRBJ2-3, the V gene TRBV24-1; the match to TRBD1 covers 9 bases. The V and J ends lost 4 bases and 3 bases, in that order; junction bases with no gene match: 1. The germline V gene has CDR1 KGHDR and CDR2 SFDVKD. CDR3 length: 14 residues. This CDR3 is CATSEGTGTDTQYF. The CDR3 nucleotides read TGTGCCACCAGTGAGGGGACAGGGACAGATACGCAGTATTTT.

The V call is TRBV19, the J call TRBJ1-1; D not certain. The germline V and J ends were trimmed by 10 bases and 4 bases, with 10 bases remaining between them. Germline CDR1 LNHDA, CDR2 SQIVND (reference sequence). The CDR3 is 11 residues long. In DNA, the CDR3 is TGTGCCATCGACGGAGGCACTGAAGCTTTCTTT. This translates into CAIDGGTEAFF.

V and J are TRBV7-9 and TRBJ1-3; D remains ambiguous. CDR1 is SEHNR and CDR2 is FQNEAQ in the germline V gene (reference sequence). Trimming left V 5 bases short and J 1 base short, with 9 bases between. The CDR3 length is 14 residues. CDR3 DNA: TGTGCCAGCAGCGCCGGGAGTTCTGGAAACACCATATATTTT. It translates to CASSAGSSGNTIYF.

This clone was observed a handful of times. The rearrangement uses TRBV3-1 (or the pseudogene TRBV3-2) and TRBJ1-5; perhaps TRBD1 as D (5 bases). V shed 3 bases and J shed 6 bases, with 12 bases lying between them. The CDR3 consists of 14 residues. Germline V gene sequence: CDR1 LGHDT, CDR2 YNNKEL (reference sequence). The CDR3 here is CASSQSGGGQPQHF. CDR3 bases: TGTGCCAGCAGCCAGAGTGGGGGGGGTCAGCCCCAGCATTTT.